This TCR beta chain was found in a study of vaccination and CD4 T cells after COVID-19. Treatment reported: approximately 9-day PBMC culture with coronavirus spike peptide pools or control peptides (ViraFEST assay). CD4+ T lymphocytes from the unexposed donor were collected before the COVID-19 pandemic (2011-2018). V lost 6 bases and J lost 5; bases outside the gene matches: 3. From germline, CDR1 is SQVTM and CDR2 ANQGSEA. This CDR3 has 12 amino acids. Once obtained from cultured CD4+ T cells, the DNA was sequenced using the Oncomine TCR Beta short-read assay. Genomic DNA was isolated from CD4+ T cells that had been cultured. One entry per CDR3 protein, called by TCRdb with MiXCR from the PCR reads. The top ten hold about 20% of the sample, which has some 10,000 distinct CDR3 sequences, 30% to 40% seen once. Note on this clonotype: Its specificity is unknown.

The V call is TRBV29-1, the J call TRBJ2-3; 9 bases map to TRBD1. Sequencing was done on a sample of CD4+ T cells from blood, cultured in vitro. The receptor was derived from a human donor in good health. The CDR3 loop is CSVRTGVDTQYF. The CDR3 nucleotides read TGCAGCGTGAGGACAGGGGTAGATACGCAGTATTTT.